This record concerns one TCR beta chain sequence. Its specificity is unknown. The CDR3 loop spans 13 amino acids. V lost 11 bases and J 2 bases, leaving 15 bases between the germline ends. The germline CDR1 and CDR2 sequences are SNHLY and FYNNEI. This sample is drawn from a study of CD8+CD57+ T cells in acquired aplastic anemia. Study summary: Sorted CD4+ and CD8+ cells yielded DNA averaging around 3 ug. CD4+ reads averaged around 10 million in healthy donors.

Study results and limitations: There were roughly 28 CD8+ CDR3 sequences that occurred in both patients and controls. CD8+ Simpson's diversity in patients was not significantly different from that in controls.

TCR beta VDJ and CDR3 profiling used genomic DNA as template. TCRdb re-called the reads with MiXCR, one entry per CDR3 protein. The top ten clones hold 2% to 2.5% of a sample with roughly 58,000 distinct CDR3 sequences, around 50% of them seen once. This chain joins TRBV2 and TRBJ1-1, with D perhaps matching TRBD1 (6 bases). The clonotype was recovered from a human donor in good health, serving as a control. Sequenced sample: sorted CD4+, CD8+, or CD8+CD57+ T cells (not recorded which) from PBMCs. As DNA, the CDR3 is TGTGCCGGCAACCAGGACAGAAACACTGAAGCTTTCTTT. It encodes CAGNQDRNTEAFF.